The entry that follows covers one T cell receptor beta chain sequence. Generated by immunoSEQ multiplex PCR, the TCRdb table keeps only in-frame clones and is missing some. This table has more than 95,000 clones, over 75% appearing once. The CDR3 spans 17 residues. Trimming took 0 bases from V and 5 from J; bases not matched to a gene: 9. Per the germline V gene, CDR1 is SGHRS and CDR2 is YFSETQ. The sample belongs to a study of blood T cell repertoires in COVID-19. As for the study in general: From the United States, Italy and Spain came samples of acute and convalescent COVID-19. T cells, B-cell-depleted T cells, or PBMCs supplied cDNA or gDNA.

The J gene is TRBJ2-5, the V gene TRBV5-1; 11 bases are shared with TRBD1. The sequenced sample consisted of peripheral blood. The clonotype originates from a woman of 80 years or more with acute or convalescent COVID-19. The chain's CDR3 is CASSLAGGQGAGETQYF. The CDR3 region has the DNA TGCGCCAGCAGCTTGGCCGGAGGACAGGGGGCAGGGGAGACCCAGTACTTC.